The source of this T cell receptor beta chain is a study of cytomegalovirus exposure and HLA in healthy donors. In the PCR, 60 Vbeta and 13 Jbeta primers were used. Produced via immunoSEQ multiplex PCR; TCRdb's table is partial and in-frame only. The table shows about 160,000 clones, with around 84% occurring only once. J lost 3 bases, V lost 6 bases, and 5 bases had no gene match. This CDR3 has 14 residues. In germline, CDR1 is KGHSH, CDR2 LQKENI. The sample comprised PBMCs. This clonotype originated in a young man in good health and CMV-seropositive. The chain employs TRBV18 and TRBJ2-7, with 10 nucleotides matching TRBD1. The CDR3 DNA reads as TGTGCCAGCTCGAAGACAGGGGGCGGCTACGAGCAGTACTTC. This gives the protein CASSKTGGGYEQYF.